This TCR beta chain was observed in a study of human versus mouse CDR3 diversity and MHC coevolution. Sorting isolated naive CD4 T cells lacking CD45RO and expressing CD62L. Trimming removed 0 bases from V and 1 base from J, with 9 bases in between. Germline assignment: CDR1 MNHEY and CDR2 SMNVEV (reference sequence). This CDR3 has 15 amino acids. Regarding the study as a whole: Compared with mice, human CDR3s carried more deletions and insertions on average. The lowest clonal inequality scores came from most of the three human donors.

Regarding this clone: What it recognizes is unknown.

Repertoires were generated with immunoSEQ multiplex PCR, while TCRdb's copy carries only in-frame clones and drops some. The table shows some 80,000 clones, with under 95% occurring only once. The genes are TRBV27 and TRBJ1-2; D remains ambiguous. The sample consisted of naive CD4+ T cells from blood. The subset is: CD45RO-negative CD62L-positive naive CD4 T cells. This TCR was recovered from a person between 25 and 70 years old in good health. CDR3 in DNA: TGTGCCAGCAGTTTATCGTCCGGGTTTAACTATGGCTACACCTTC. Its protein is CASSLSSGFNYGYTF.